The 16 T cell receptor beta chains listed next were all sequenced from one sample in a study of T cell repertoires in aging, cancer and after chemotherapy. A mixed TRB-A/B primer pool amplified rearranged TRB by multiplex touch-down PCR. TCRdb analysed the multiplex PCR reads with MiXCR anew, one entry per CDR3 protein. The sample has 7,900 or so distinct CDR3 sequences, around 32% seen once. Amplification of TCR beta used genomic DNA extracted from peripheral blood. Sample: blood. The receptor set was obtained from a human donor in good health.

The chain combines TRBV7-3 with TRBJ1-3, with D unresolved. Germline CDR1 is SGHTA and CDR2 is FQGTGA. The CDR3 spans 16 residues. The V gene lost 2 bases and the J gene lost 2 bases, with 13 bases spanning the gap. The CDR3 DNA reads as TGTGCCAGCAGCTTAGCCTTGGCTCACACTGGAAACACCATATATTTT. Amino acids: CASSLALAHTGNTIYF.

The chain combines TRBV18 with TRBJ1-2; possibly TRBD1 for D (6 bases). V shed 5 bases and J shed 8 bases, with 18 bases lying between them. This CDR3 region has 14 residues. Germline CDR1 KGHSH, CDR2 LQKENI. The CDR3 protein is CASSADSAPRGYTF. The CDR3 DNA reads TGTGCCAGCTCAGCGGACAGTGCTCCCAGGGGCTACACCTTC.

Worth noting for this clonotype: This may arise from a read error, as a much more abundant clone is one base away. The genes are TRBV12-3 or TRBV12-4 and TRBJ2-7; D unresolved. V dropped 8 bases and J dropped 4 bases, with 12 bases sitting between them. CDR3 length: 12 amino acids. The CDR3 coding sequence is TGTGCCAGCGGTCCCGGACGGTACGAGCAGTACTTC. It encodes CASGPGRYEQYF.

The chain couples TRBV24-1 to TRBJ2-1, with a possible D match to TRBD1 (6 bases). Between the trimmed V and J ends, which lost 6 bases and 4 bases, there was a span of 12 bases. CDR1 is KGHDR, CDR2 SFDVKD, per germline. The CDR3 contains 14 residues. The CDR3 sequence is CATSMGQLYNEQFF. The DNA of the CDR3 is TGTGCCACCAGTATGGGACAACTATACAATGAGCAGTTCTTC.

V usage is TRBV27 and J usage is TRBJ2-7; 9 bases map to TRBD2. The CDR3 runs 14 residues. CDR1 and CDR2 from the germline V gene are MNHEY and SMNVEV (reference sequence). J lost 5 bases, V lost 5 bases, and 7 bases had no gene match. The CDR3 here is CASSVSGSLHEQYF. CDR3 bases: TGTGCCAGCAGTGTTAGCGGGAGCCTCCACGAGCAGTACTTC.

Remarks on this clonotype: A read error may explain this, as a much larger clone is one base away. The chain uses TRBV6-5 and TRBJ1-2; no clear D gene. V was trimmed by 5 bases and J by 8 bases, leaving 12 bases between them. The germline CDR1 and CDR2 sequences are MNHEY and SVGAGI. The CDR3 has 12 amino acids. CDR3 amino acids: CASSHEIGGYTF. For the CDR3, the DNA is TGTGCCAGCAGTCACGAGATTGGCGGCTACACCTTC.

This clonotype was found a few times. An end of the junction does not agree with germline; a read error may underlie this. The J gene is TRBJ1-1, the V gene TRBV20-1; D is unresolved. The CDR3 contains 13 residues. Germline-derived CDR1 and CDR2 are DFQATT and SNEGSKA (reference sequence). In DNA form, the CDR3 reads TGCAGTGCGAGAGGGCCTATGAACACTGAAGCTTTCTTT. Translation: CSARGPMNTEAFF.

With regard to this clonotype: An end of the junction differs from the germline gene, which may be a read error. J is TRBJ2-5 and V is TRBV7-2; 7 bases align to TRBD2. This CDR3 comprises 14 residues. The germline gives CDR1 SGHTA, CDR2 FQGNSA. The CDR3 region is CASSLAVSQETQYF. CDR3 sequence (DNA): TGTGCCAGCAGCCTAGCGGTCAGCCAAGAGACCCAGTACTTC.

The chain recombines TRBV6-1 with TRBJ2-6, with D perhaps matching TRBD1 (6 bases). V lost 6 bases to trimming and J lost 0 bases, with 9 bases between them. CDR3 length equals 15 residues. The germline V gene encodes CDR1 MNHNS and CDR2 SASEGT. This chain's CDR3 is CASRLGGSGANVLTF. The CDR3 DNA reads as TGTGCCAGCAGACTAGGGGGCTCTGGGGCCAACGTCCTGACTTTC.

This clonotype was detected only a few times. The V call is TRBV6-2 or TRBV6-3, the J call TRBJ1-5; D remains unclear. The V end was cut by 6 bases, the J end by 3 bases, with 12 bases between. The germline V gene has CDR1 MNHEY and CDR2 SVGEGT. The CDR3 extends over 14 amino acids. CDR3 region: CASSESGPNQPQHF. CDR3 coding DNA: TGTGCCAGCAGCGAGTCGGGCCCCAATCAGCCCCAGCATTTT.

The chain has TRBV20-1 and TRBJ2-7; TRBD2 matches 7 bases. This CDR3 contains 14 residues. Germline CDR1 is DFQATT and CDR2 is SNEGSKA (reference sequence). V trimming: 0 bases; J trimming: 3 bases; junction bases outside the gene matches: 5. CDR3 sequence (DNA): TGCAGTGCTAGAGATCCGGCTAGCGGCTACGAGCAGTACTTC. Protein sequence: CSARDPASGYEQYF.

Notes on this clonotype: This sequence may be a read error, since a much larger clone differs from it by one base. V gene TRBV15 combines with J gene TRBJ2-6; D may be TRBD1 (6 bases). The length of the CDR3 is 15 residues. The germline CDR1 and CDR2 sequences are LNHNV and YYDKDF (reference sequence). The CDR3 loop reads CATSRDSSEANVLTF. In DNA form, the CDR3 reads TGTGCCACCAGCAGGGACAGCTCTGAGGCCAACGTCCTGACTTTC.

This rearrangement joins TRBV7-6 to TRBJ2-1; 7 nucleotides match TRBD1. CDR3 length: 14 amino acids. The J segment lost 2 bases and the V segment lost 5 bases, leaving 3 bases of the junction unmatched. Germline V gene lookup returns CDR1 SGHVS and CDR2 FNYEAQ. This chain's CDR3 is CASSPDRAYNEQFF. The CDR3 DNA sequence: TGTGCCAGCAGCCCAGACAGGGCCTACAATGAGCAGTTCTTC.

By share, this clonotype counts as large. This chain links TRBV20-1 with TRBJ1-1; D ambiguous. Germline V gives CDR1 DFQATT, CDR2 SNEGSKA (reference sequence). The ends were cut back, 0 bases at V and 3 bases at J, with 5 bases in the middle. The CDR3 spans 12 residues. The CDR3 sequence is CSAREPDTEAFF. The DNA of the CDR3 is TGCAGTGCTAGAGAGCCGGACACTGAAGCTTTCTTT.

By share of the sample, this clonotype is medium-sized. This chain uses TRBV27 with TRBJ2-5, with D tentatively TRBD2 (5 bases). V was pared by 10 bases and J by 2 bases, with 20 bases between. The germline CDR1 and CDR2 sequences are MNHEY and SMNVEV (reference sequence). CDR3 length equals 15 residues. For the CDR3, the DNA is TGTGCCAACACGTGGATGGCTAGCAGTCAAGAGACCCAGTACTTC. It translates to CANTWMASSQETQYF.

The chain links TRBV11-2 to TRBJ1-2; a possible D gene is TRBD1 (5 bases). The CDR3 loop spans 14 amino acids. Germline CDR1 and CDR2: SGHAT and FQNNGV. Between the trimmed V and J ends, which lost 0 bases and 7 bases, there was a span of 12 bases. CDR3 sequence reads: CASSLEPGGLGYTF. The CDR3 coding sequence is TGTGCCAGCAGCTTAGAACCCGGGGGTCTTGGCTACACCTTC.